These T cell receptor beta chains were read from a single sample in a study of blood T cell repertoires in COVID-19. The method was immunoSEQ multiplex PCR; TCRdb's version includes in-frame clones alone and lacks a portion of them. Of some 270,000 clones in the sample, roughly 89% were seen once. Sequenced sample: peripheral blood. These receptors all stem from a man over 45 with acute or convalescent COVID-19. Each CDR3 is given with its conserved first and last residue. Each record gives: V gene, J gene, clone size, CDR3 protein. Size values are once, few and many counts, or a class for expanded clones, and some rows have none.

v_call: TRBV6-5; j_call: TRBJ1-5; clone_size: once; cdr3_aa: CASRRGTGTNQPQHF
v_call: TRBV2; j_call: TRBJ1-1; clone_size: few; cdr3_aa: CALQGNFEAFF
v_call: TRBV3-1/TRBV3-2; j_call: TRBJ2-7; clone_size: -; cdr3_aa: CASSQEREQYF
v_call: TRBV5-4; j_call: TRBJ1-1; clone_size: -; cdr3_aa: CASSSKSGPEAFF
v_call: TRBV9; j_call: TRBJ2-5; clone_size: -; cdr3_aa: CASSVAGTSAETQYF
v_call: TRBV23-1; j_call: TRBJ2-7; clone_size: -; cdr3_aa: CASRRGTHQAYEQYF
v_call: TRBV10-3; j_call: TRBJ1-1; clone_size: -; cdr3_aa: CAIRAGTGNTEAFF
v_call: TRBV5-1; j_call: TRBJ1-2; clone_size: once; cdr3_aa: CASSLPGQGYGYTF
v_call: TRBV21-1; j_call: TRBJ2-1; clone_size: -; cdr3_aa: CASSKAKGFQTRRNEQFF
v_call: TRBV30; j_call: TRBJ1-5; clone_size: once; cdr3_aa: CAWSAGTGNQPQHF
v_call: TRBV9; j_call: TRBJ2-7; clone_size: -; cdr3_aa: CASSNRDLLLYF
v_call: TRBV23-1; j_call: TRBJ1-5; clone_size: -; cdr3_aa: CARPGTNFSNQPQHF
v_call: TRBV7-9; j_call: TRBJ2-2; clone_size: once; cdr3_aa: CASSLGTGRTGELFF
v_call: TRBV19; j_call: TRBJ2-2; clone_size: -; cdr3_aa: CASSPAGTGELFF
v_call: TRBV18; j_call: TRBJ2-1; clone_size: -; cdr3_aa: CASEGGNNEQFF
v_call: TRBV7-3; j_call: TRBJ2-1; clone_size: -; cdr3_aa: CASSAGLAGSSYNEQFF
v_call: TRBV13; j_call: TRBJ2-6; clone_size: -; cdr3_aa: CASRYRSSGANVLTF
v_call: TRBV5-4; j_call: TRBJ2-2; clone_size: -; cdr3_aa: CASSLDLAGDTGELFF
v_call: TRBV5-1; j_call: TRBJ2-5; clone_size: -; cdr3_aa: CASSLGVSGGYWETQYF
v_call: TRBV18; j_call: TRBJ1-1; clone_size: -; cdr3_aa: CASSPAREGTEAFF
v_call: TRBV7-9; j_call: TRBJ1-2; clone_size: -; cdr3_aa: CASSLVDRTYGYTF
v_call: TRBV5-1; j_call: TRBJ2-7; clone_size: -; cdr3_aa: CASSLENPAGGYEQYF
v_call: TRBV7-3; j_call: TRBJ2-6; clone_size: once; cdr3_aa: CASSPGASGGFSGANVLTF
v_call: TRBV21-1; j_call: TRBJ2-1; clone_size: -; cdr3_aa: CASSNQTRNEQFF
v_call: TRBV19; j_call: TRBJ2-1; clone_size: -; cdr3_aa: CASSIVETSGGPQFF
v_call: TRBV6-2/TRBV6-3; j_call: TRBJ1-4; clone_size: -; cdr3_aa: CASSTPRGPNEKLFF
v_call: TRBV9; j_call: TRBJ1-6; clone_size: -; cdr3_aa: CASSPSNSPLHF
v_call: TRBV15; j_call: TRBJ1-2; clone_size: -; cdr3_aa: CATSNRTGAPYGYTF
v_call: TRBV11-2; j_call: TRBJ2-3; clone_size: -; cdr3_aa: CASSVQITDTQYF
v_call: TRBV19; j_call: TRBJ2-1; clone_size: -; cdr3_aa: CASSTSGTGYFNEQFF
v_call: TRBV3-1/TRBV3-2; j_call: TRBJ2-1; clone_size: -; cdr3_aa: CASSRDRGINEQFF
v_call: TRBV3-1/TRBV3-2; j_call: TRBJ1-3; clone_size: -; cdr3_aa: CASSRQATSGNTIYF
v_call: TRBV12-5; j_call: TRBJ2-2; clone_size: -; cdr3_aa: CASGLPTSRGGGELFF
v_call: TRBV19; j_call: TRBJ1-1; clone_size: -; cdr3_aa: CASTGGASQGTEAFF
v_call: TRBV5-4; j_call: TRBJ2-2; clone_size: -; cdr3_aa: CASSLGRQGANTGELFF
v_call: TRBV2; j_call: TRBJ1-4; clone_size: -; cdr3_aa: CASSRDRDEKLFF
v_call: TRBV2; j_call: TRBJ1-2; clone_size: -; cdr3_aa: CASTEEGSNYGYTF
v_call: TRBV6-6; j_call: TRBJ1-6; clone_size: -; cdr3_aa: CASSLDRLSSYNSPLHF
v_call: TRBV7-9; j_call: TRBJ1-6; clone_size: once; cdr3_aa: CASSPLGAGPLYNSPLHF
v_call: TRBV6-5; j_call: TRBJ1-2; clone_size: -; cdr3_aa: CASSYFGDRDGYTF
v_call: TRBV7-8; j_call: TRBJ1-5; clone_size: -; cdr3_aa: CASSLGPGQPQHF
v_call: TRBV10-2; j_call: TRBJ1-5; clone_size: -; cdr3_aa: CASSENGDQPQHF
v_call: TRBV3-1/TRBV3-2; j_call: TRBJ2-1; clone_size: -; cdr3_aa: CASSQIEGAGYNEQFF
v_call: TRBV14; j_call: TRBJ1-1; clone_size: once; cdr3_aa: CASSQDWTGVTEAFF
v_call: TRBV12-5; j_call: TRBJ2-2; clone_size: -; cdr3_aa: CASATVGGTGELFF
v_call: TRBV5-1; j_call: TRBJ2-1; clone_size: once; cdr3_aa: CASSLATGGRSYNEQFF
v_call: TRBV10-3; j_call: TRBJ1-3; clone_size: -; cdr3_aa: CAISRSRDSSGNTIYF
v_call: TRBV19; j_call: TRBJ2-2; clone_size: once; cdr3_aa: CASIPRGGPGELFF
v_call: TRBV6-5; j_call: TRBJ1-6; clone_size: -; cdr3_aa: CASSYSIAGGNSPLHF
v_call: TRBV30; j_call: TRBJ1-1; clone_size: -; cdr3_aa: CAWSPARTGESTEAFF
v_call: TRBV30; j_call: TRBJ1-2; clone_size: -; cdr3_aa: CAWMPRTGFANYGYTF
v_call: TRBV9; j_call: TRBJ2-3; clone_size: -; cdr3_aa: CASSVGPGLAGPDTQYF
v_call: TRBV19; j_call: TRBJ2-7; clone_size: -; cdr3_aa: CASSPRSRTGSSYEQYF
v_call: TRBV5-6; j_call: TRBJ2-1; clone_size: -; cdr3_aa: CASSLLTGASEEFF
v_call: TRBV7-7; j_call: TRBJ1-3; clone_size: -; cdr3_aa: CASSSGVSGNTIYF
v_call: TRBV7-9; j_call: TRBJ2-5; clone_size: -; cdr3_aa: CASSLARDRDPQETQYF